The 4 T cell receptor beta chains below were found in one sample sequenced in a study of shared clonotypes between healthy human individuals. The assay was immunoSEQ multiplex PCR, and TCRdb's table has in-frame clones only and misses some. The repertoire holds about 2,100,000 clones, approximately 94% seen once, with more than 1.5% in the top ten. CD45RO-negative, CCR7-positively selected cells formed the naive CD8 fraction, excluding terminally differentiated effector memory CD45RA+ cells. Sequencing used naive CD8+ T cells from PBMCs. The receptors were sampled from a man aged 18-30 years in good health. Some clones in this sample may be carry-over from other donors' samples.

This rearrangement joins TRBV9 to TRBJ2-5, with D perhaps matching TRBD1 or TRBD2 (5 bases each). Per germline, CDR1 SGDLS and CDR2 YYNGEE. The CDR3 consists of 13 residues. Trimming stripped 1 base from V and 4 bases from J, with 8 bases between. CDR3 coding DNA: TGTGCCAGCAGCGTAACGAGGGGAGAGACCCAGTACTTC. It translates to CASSVTRGETQYF.

V usage is TRBV27 and J usage is TRBJ2-1, with TRBD2 matching over 12 bases. J was trimmed by 8 bases and V by 3 bases; bases with no gene match: 8. This CDR3 is built from 16 residues. The germline CDR1 and CDR2 sequences are MNHEY and SMNVEV (reference sequence). The CDR3 sequence: CASSFTLAGGPYEQFF. The CDR3, as DNA: TGTGCCAGCAGTTTCACCCTAGCGGGAGGGCCGTATGAGCAGTTCTTC.

The chain combines TRBV7-3 with TRBJ2-7, with 8 nucleotides matching TRBD2. The CDR3 consists of 15 residues. Trimming removed 5 bases from V and 1 base from J; junction bases left unmatched: 7. From germline, CDR1 is SGHTA and CDR2 FQGTGA. The CDR3 region is CASSLAGGQSYEQYF. The CDR3 DNA follows: TGTGCCAGCAGCCTTGCGGGGGGTCAATCCTACGAGCAGTACTTC.

The V and J genes are TRBV13 and TRBJ1-6; a possible D gene is TRBD1 (5 bases). Germline CDR1 reads PRHDT; CDR2 reads FYEKMQ (reference sequence). This CDR3 comprises 14 residues. Deletions cut 4 bases from V and 11 bases from J, with 15 bases between. DNA of the CDR3: TGTGCCAGCAGCTCCGGGACGCCAGGGCCACCCCTCCACTTT. Its translation is CASSSGTPGPPLHF.